Following are 10 T cell receptor beta chains from one sample sequenced in a study of brain T cells in children with intractable seizures (dated by TCRdb to about 2021). Taken with the paper, the label for time point translates to: blood from clinic visit 5 months post-surgery; TSC patient then seizure free. Receptors were amplified or captured by the immunoSEQ multiplex PCR assay. TCRdb retrieved this table from immuneACCESS and kept in-frame rearrangements only. Not all clones are present; in checked studies, unresolved V genes account for under half, and no reason is known for the remainder. The sample table records under 400,000 clones; nearly 95% of these occur just once. Jointly, the top ten make up 4.5% to 7% of the sample. Sample: peripheral blood, taken about 5 months after surgery. The receptors come from a boy in the first two years of life with tuberous sclerosis and intractable seizures.

This rearrangement joins TRBV2 to TRBJ1-5, with TRBD1 as a possible D gene (5 bases). The V and J ends lost 8 bases and 5 bases respectively, with 13 bases between them. Germline V gene data show CDR1 as SNHLY and CDR2 as FYNNEI. The CDR3 contains 13 residues. The CDR3 here is CASGSLGHQPQHF. CDR3 bases: TGTGCCAGCGGCTCCTTGGGACATCAGCCCCAGCATTTT.

The rearrangement links TRBV20-1 to TRBJ2-4; either TRBD1 or TRBD2 may supply D (6 bases each). Trimming cost V 3 bases and J 3 bases, with 24 bases left between them. This CDR3 contains 18 residues. CDR1 is DFQATT, CDR2 SNEGSKA, per germline (reference sequence). The CDR3 sequence is CSASGPGAKVLGKNIQYF. The DNA for the CDR3 is TGCAGTGCTAGTGGTCCGGGGGCTAAGGTTTTAGGCAAAAACATTCAGTACTTC.

The genes are TRBV24-1 and TRBJ1-5, with D tentatively TRBD1 (6 bases). V dropped 7 bases and J dropped 2 bases, with 8 bases sitting between them. The germline V gene encodes CDR1 KGHDR and CDR2 SFDVKD. The CDR3 has 13 amino acids. This CDR3 is CATSRQGNQPQHF. CDR3 sequence (DNA): TGTGCCACCAGCAGACAGGGCAATCAGCCCCAGCATTTT.

The chain recombines TRBV29-1 with TRBJ1-2; tentatively, D is TRBD1 (5 bases). Germline V gene data show CDR1 as SQVTM and CDR2 as ANQGSEA. V lost 4 bases and J 4 bases, leaving 13 bases between the germline ends. The CDR3 is 13 amino acids. DNA of the CDR3: TGCAGCGTTGCCGAAACCGGGGCCTATGGCTACACCTTC. Its protein product is CSVAETGAYGYTF.

V is TRBV24-1 and J is TRBJ2-1; 11 positions agree with TRBD2. V dropped 5 bases and J dropped 2; count of bases not matched to a gene: 28. From germline, CDR1 is KGHDR and CDR2 SFDVKD. The CDR3 has 24 residues. CDR3 region: CATSGPAAMRLAGGPKIPYNEQFF. The CDR3 nucleotides are TGTGCCACCAGTGGCCCCGCCGCCATGAGATTAGCGGGAGGGCCGAAGATACCCTACAATGAGCAGTTCTTC.

V is TRBV5-4 and J is TRBJ2-1; TRBD2 aligns across 7 bases. Germline CDR1 is SGHNT and CDR2 is YYREEE (reference sequence). The CDR3 loop spans 15 amino acids. V shed 4 bases and J 5 bases; nucleotides not matched to a gene: 9. CDR3 region: CASSPGLGWDNEQFF. The CDR3 bases are TGTGCCAGCAGCCCAGGACTAGGATGGGACAATGAGCAGTTCTTC.

This rearrangement joins TRBV28 to TRBJ2-1; possibly TRBD2 for D (6 bases). Germline CDR1 is MDHEN and CDR2 is SYDVKM. The V end was cut by 5 bases, the J end by 4 bases, with 15 bases between. This CDR3 contains 15 residues. CDR3 loop: CASSQGLRGYNEQFF. The CDR3 DNA reads as TGTGCCAGCAGTCAGGGACTTAGGGGATACAATGAGCAGTTCTTC.

The V and J genes are TRBV19 and TRBJ2-1; tentative D call: TRBD2 (6 bases). Germline V gene data show CDR1 as LNHDA and CDR2 as SQIVND (reference sequence). The CDR3 loop spans 13 amino acids. V was clipped by 11 bases and J by 4 bases, with 15 bases between them. CDR3: CASRGRDYNEQFF. CDR3 nucleotide sequence: TGTGCCTCCAGAGGGCGGGATTACAATGAGCAGTTCTTC.

The chain couples TRBV30 to TRBJ1-6; D gene uncertain. This CDR3 contains 13 residues. V was clipped by 3 bases and J by 4 bases, with 7 bases between them. Looked up from germline, CDR1 is GTSNPN and CDR2 is SVGIG (reference sequence). Written as DNA, the CDR3 is TGTGCCTGGAGCGGGGATTATAATTCACCCCTCCACTTT. The encoded protein is CAWSGDYNSPLHF.

The chain employs TRBV6-4 and TRBJ1-2, with a weak D call TRBD1 (6 bases). Germline V gene sequence: CDR1 MRHNA, CDR2 SNTAGT. This CDR3 has 14 amino acids. Trimming took 4 bases from V and 7 from J, leaving 16 bases between them. The CDR3 DNA follows: TGTGCCAGCAGTGGCCCACAGGGTAGGTCTGGCTACACCTTC. This encodes CASSGPQGRSGYTF.